This is a list of T cell receptor beta chains from one sample in a study of cytomegalovirus exposure and HLA in healthy donors. Method: immunoSEQ multiplex PCR; TCRdb's copy keeps in-frame clones and lacks some. In the table there are 200,000 or so clones, around 85% of which are singletons. The sequencing sample was made of PBMCs. The receptors shown here come from a man aged 50 to 59 in good health and CMV-seronegative. The CDR3 runs from the conserved cysteine through the conserved F or W. Fields, in order: V gene, J gene, clone size, D gene, CDR3 protein, CDR3 DNA. The D gene is left open where the match is weak. Part of the rows lack a size; the others show once, few, many or a class for expanded clones.

TRBV29-1,TRBJ2-1,once,.,CSVDGVNEQFF,TGCAGCGTTGACGGGGTAAATGAGCAGTTCTTC
TRBV30,TRBJ2-7,once,.,CAWKRGPYEQYF,TGTGCCTGGAAGCGAGGGCCCTACGAGCAGTACTTC
TRBV7-2,TRBJ1-2,once,TRBD1,CASLPQGGDYGYTF,TGTGCCAGCTTGCCCCAGGGGGGCGACTATGGCTACACCTTC
TRBV19,TRBJ2-3,.,TRBD2,CASSIRGGTDTQYF,TGTGCCAGTAGTATTCGGGGGGGCACAGATACGCAGTATTTT
TRBV5-4,TRBJ1-4,.,TRBD1,CASSLGQGTGNEKLFF,TGTGCCAGCAGCTTGGGACAGGGGACCGGGAATGAAAAACTGTTTTTT
TRBV7-6,TRBJ2-1,.,.,CASSFGGVTEQFF,TGTGCCAGCAGCTTCGGAGGTGTTACGGAGCAGTTCTTC
TRBV11-3,TRBJ2-5,.,TRBD1,CASSRTGGSETQYF,TGTGCCAGCAGCCGCACAGGGGGGTCGGAGACCCAGTACTTC
TRBV7-2,TRBJ1-1,once,.,CASSPGGGRNTEAFF,TGTGCCAGCAGCCCTGGGGGGGGACGGAACACTGAAGCTTTCTTT
TRBV7-9,TRBJ2-3,.,.,CASSLPSTDTQYF,TGTGCCAGCAGCTTACCCTCCACAGATACGCAGTATTTT
TRBV13,TRBJ2-7,few,.,CASSLGRTAYYEQYF,TGTGCCAGCAGCTTAGGAAGGACAGCTTACTACGAGCAGTACTTC
TRBV9,TRBJ2-1,.,TRBD2,CASSGTSGTYNEQFF,TGTGCCAGCAGCGGGACTAGCGGGACCTACAATGAGCAGTTCTTC
TRBV6-1,TRBJ2-3,.,TRBD2,CASSERAGGTDTQYF,TGTGCCAGCAGTGAGAGGGCGGGGGGCACAGATACGCAGTATTTT
TRBV6-5,TRBJ2-1,.,.,CASRRTGIDEQFF,TGTGCCAGCCGCAGAACAGGGATCGATGAGCAGTTCTTC
TRBV18,TRBJ1-1,few,.,CASSPTVNTEAFF,TGTGCCAGCTCCCCAACAGTGAACACTGAAGCTTTCTTT
TRBV7-8,TRBJ2-7,.,TRBD2,CASSLSSGGAYEQYF,TGTGCCAGCAGCTTGTCTAGCGGGGGGGCCTACGAGCAGTACTTC
TRBV7-2,TRBJ2-3,.,.,CASSSLTDTQYF,TGTGCCAGCAGTTCCCTCACAGATACGCAGTATTTT
TRBV11-3,TRBJ2-1,once,TRBD1,CASSLLSGGNEQFF,TGTGCCAGCAGCTTATTATCAGGGGGCAATGAGCAGTTCTTC
TRBV5-8,TRBJ1-4,.,.,CASSAGRVTNEKLFF,TGTGCCAGCAGCGCCGGCAGGGTAACTAATGAAAAACTGTTTTTT
TRBV7-2,TRBJ1-4,.,.,CASSLNRANEKLFF,TGTGCCAGCAGCTTAAACAGGGCGAATGAAAAACTGTTTTTT
TRBV19,TRBJ1-3,.,.,CASSIDRWRLRTSSGNTIYF,TGTGCCAGTAGTATAGATCGGTGGAGGCTCCGGACGAGCTCTGGAAACACCATATATTTT
TRBV27,TRBJ2-2,.,.,CASSPQGSGELFF,TGTGCCAGCAGTCCCCAGGGGAGCGGGGAGCTGTTTTTT
TRBV7-9,TRBJ1-1,.,.,CASSTQGRDTEAFF,TGTGCCAGCAGCACGCAGGGTAGGGACACTGAAGCTTTCTTT
TRBV29-1,TRBJ2-2,.,TRBD1,CSVGQISGTGWPGELFF,TGCAGCGTTGGTCAGATTTCCGGGACAGGGTGGCCCGGGGAGCTGTTTTTT
TRBV15,TRBJ2-3,.,TRBD1,CATSRRTGGTQYF,TGTGCCACCAGCAGAAGGACAGGGGGTACGCAGTATTTT
TRBV7-2,TRBJ1-3,once,.,CASSLGGALPLSGNTIYF,TGTGCCAGCAGCCTGGGGGGGGCCCTCCCTCTCTCTGGAAACACCATATATTTT
TRBV13,TRBJ2-2,.,.,CASSPDRYTGELFF,TGTGCCAGCAGCCCCGACAGATACACCGGGGAGCTGTTTTTT
TRBV9,TRBJ1-6,.,.,CAGSVRPGNSPLHF,TGTGCCGGCAGCGTAAGACCGGGTAATTCACCCCTCCACTTT
TRBV2,TRBJ1-5,.,TRBD1,CASSDRGFQPQHF,TGTGCCAGCAGTGACAGGGGGTTCCAGCCCCAGCATTTT
TRBV6-6,TRBJ2-7,.,TRBD2,CASSTGGGSSYEQYF,TGTGCCAGCAGTACAGGCGGGGGGAGTTCCTACGAGCAGTACTTC
TRBV4-3,TRBJ2-7,few,.,CASSQDGTRAEQYF,TGCGCCAGCAGCCAAGACGGTACCCGAGCCGAGCAGTACTTC
TRBV10-3,TRBJ1-6,.,.,CAISRGEWNSPLHF,TGTGCCATCAGCAGGGGCGAGTGGAATTCACCCCTCCACTTT
TRBV14,TRBJ1-4,.,.,CASSQDQVAGEKLFF,TGTGCCAGCAGCCAAGATCAGGTGGCGGGGGAAAAACTGTTTTTT
TRBV27,TRBJ1-5,.,.,CASSPRLNQPQHF,TGTGCCAGCAGTCCCCGGTTAAATCAGCCCCAGCATTTT
TRBV2,TRBJ2-1,once,.,CASSVIEQFF,TGTGCCAGCAGTGTTATTGAGCAGTTCTTC
TRBV6-1,TRBJ1-4,.,.,CASSEARWGVGGKLFF,TGTGCCAGCAGTGAGGCTCGGTGGGGGGTGGGAGGAAAACTGTTTTTT
TRBV19,TRBJ2-7,.,.,CASSRTVSYEQYF,TGTGCCAGTTCCCGGACAGTCTCCTACGAGCAGTACTTC
TRBV9,TRBJ2-3,.,.,CASNRGATDTQYF,TGTGCCAGTAATCGCGGGGCCACAGATACGCAGTATTTT
TRBV7-2,TRBJ2-5,.,.,CASSERFGEQYF,TGTGCCAGCAGCGAAAGATTCGGAGAGCAGTACTTC
TRBV29-1,TRBJ2-7,.,.,CSGSGEGYEQYF,TGCAGCGGGTCAGGTGAGGGCTACGAGCAGTACTTC
TRBV6-5,TRBJ1-4,.,TRBD1,CASMTGRNEKLFF,TGTGCCAGCATGACAGGGCGAAATGAAAAACTGTTTTTT
TRBV27,TRBJ2-7,.,.,CASSLVRDTFSYEQYF,TGTGCCAGCAGTTTAGTGAGGGACACCTTCTCCTACGAGCAGTACTTC
TRBV4-1,TRBJ1-1,.,.,CASSRAGEGSRTEAFF,TGCGCCAGCAGCCGCGCGGGGGAGGGTAGTCGTACTGAAGCTTTCTTT
TRBV7-3,TRBJ1-1,.,.,CASSLLGPGTEAFF,TGTGCCAGCAGCTTATTAGGCCCAGGGACTGAAGCTTTCTTT
TRBV9,TRBJ2-1,.,.,CASSVDRPREEQFF,TGTGCCAGCAGCGTCGACAGGCCGAGAGAGGAGCAGTTCTTC
TRBV7-2,TRBJ2-7,.,TRBD2,CASSSRRGGSSYEQYF,TGTGCCAGCAGCTCGAGGCGGGGGGGTAGCTCCTACGAGCAGTACTTC
TRBV25-1,TRBJ2-5,.,.,CASSASGVEKETQYF,TGTGCCAGCAGTGCCTCAGGGGTAGAAAAAGAGACCCAGTACTTC
TRBV7-9,TRBJ1-4,.,.,CSSSLATGSNEKLFF,TGTTCCAGCAGCTTAGCTACAGGGTCAAATGAAAAACTGTTTTTT
TRBV5-5,TRBJ2-3,once,TRBD2,CASSPAGGESTDTQYF,TGTGCCAGCAGCCCGGCGGGGGGCGAGAGCACAGATACGCAGTATTTT
TRBV6-5,TRBJ1-5,.,TRBD1,CASSYGQGGNQPQHF,TGTGCCAGCAGTTACGGACAGGGAGGCAATCAGCCCCAGCATTTT
TRBV7-2,TRBJ2-3,.,TRBD2,CASRYTSGRGDTQYF,TGTGCCAGCAGGTACACTAGCGGAAGGGGAGATACGCAGTATTTT
TRBV7-2,TRBJ2-1,once,TRBD2,CASSLTSGGYNEQFF,TGTGCCAGCAGCCTCACTAGCGGGGGCTACAATGAGCAGTTCTTC